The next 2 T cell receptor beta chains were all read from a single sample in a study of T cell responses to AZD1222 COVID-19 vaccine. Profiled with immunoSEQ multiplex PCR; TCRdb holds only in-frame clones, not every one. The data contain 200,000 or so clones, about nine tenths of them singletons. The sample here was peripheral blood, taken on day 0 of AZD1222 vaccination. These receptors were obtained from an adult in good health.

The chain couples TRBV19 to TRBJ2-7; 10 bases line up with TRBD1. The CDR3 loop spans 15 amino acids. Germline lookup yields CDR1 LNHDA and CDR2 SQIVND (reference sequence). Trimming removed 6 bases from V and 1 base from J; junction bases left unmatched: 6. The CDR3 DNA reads TGTGCCAGTAGCACTGGACAGGGGGTTTCCTACGAGCAGTACTTC. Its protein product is CASSTGQGVSYEQYF.

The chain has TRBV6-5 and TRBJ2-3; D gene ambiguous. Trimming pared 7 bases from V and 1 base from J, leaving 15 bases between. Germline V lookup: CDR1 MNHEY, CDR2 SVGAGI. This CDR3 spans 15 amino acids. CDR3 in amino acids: CASIRTDSGTDTQYF. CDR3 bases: TGTGCCAGCATACGCACGGATTCTGGCACAGATACGCAGTATTTT.